This T cell receptor (beta chain) emerged from a study of radiotherapy plus CTLA-4 blockade in lung cancer. The method was immunoSEQ multiplex PCR; TCRdb's version includes in-frame clones alone and lacks a portion of them. The sample shows some 30,000 clones, around 80% of them seen only once. The sequencing used peripheral blood, collected from a patient treated with radiotherapy plus ipilimumab. The origin of this receptor is a human donor with non-small cell lung cancer who had stable disease on radiotherapy plus ipilimumab.

This chain's CDR3 is CASGGITQYF. The CDR3 nucleotides read TGTGCCAGCGGCGGAATTACGCAGTATTTT. V gene TRBV2 combines with J gene TRBJ2-3; D is ambiguous. CDR3 length: 10 amino acids. Germline lookup yields CDR1 SNHLY and CDR2 FYNNEI. V lost 8 bases to trimming and J lost 8 bases, with 8 bases between them.